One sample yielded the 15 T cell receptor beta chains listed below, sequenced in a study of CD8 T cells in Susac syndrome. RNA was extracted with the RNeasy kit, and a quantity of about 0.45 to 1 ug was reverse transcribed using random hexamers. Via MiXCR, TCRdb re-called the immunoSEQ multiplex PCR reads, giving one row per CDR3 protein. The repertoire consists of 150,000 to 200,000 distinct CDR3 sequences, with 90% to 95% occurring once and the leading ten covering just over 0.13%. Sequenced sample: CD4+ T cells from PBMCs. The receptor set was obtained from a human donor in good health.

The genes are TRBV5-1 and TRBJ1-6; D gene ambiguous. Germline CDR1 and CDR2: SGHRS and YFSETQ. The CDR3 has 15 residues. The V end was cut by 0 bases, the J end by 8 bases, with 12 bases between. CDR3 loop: CASSLAQSLYSPLHF. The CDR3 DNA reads TGCGCCAGCAGCTTGGCACAGAGCCTATATTCACCCCTCCACTTT. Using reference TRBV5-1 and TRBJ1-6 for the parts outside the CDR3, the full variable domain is KAGVTQTPRYLIKTRGQQVTLSCSPISGHRSVSWYQQTPGQGLQFLFEYFSETQRNKGNFPGRFSGRQFSNSRSEMNVSTLELGDSALYLCASSLAQSLYSPLHFGNGTRLTVT.

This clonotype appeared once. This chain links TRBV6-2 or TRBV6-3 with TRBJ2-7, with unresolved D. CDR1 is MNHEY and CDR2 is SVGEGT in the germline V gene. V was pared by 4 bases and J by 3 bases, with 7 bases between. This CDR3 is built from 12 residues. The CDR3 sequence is CASSFRSYEQYF. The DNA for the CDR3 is TGTGCCAGCAGTTTTAGAAGCTACGAGCAGTACTTC.

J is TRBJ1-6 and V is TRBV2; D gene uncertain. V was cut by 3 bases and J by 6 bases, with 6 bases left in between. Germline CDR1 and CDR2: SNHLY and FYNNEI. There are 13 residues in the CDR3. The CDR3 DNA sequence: TGTGCCAGCAGTGATGAGCGTAATTCACCCCTCCACTTT. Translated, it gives CASSDERNSPLHF.

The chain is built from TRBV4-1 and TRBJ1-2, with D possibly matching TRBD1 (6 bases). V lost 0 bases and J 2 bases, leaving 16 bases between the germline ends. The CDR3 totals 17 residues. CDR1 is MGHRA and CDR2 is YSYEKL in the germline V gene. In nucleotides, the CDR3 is TGCGCCAGCAGCCAAGAACCGTCCAGGGGCGGGAACTATGGCTACACCTTC. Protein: CASSQEPSRGGNYGYTF.

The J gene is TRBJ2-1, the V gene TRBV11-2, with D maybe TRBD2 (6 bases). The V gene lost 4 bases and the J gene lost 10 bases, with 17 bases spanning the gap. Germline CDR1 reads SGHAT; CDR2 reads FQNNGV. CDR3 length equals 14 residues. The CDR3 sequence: CASSSRDWPKEQFF. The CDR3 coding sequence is TGTGCCAGCAGCTCCCGGGACTGGCCGAAGGAGCAGTTCTTC.

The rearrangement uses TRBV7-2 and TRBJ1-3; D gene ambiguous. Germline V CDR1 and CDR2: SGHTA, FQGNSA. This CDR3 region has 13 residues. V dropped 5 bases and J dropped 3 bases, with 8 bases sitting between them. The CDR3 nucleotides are TGTGCCAGCAGCCCCCGTGGTGGAAACACCATATATTTT. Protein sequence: CASSPRGGNTIYF. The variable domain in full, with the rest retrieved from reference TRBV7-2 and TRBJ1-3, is GAGVSQSPSNKVTEKGKDVELRCDPISGHTALYWYRQSLGQGLEFLIYFQGNSAPDKSGLPSDRFSAERTGGSVSTLTIQRTQQEDSAVYLCASSPRGGNTIYFGEGSWLTVV.

CDR3 coding DNA: TGTGCCAGCAGCCAACGTGAAAAACTGTTTTTT. Translating gives CASSQREKLFF. The V call is TRBV3-1, the J call TRBJ1-4; D remains ambiguous. Deletions cut 2 bases from V and 7 bases from J, with 2 bases between. Per germline, CDR1 LGHDT and CDR2 YNNKEL (reference sequence). The CDR3 contains 11 residues.

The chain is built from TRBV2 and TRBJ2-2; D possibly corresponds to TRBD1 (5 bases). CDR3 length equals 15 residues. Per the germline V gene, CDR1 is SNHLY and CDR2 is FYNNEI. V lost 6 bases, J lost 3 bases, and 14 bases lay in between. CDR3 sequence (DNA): TGTGCCAGCAGCGGACCCGGACAACACACCGGGGAGCTGTTTTTT. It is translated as CASSGPGQHTGELFF.

CDR3 sequence (DNA): TGTGCCGGTCCTCGGGACACTGAAGCTTTCTTT. Translating gives CAGPRDTEAFF. The chain couples TRBV21-1 to TRBJ1-1; the table's D call of TRBD1 was not tested on the DNA. TRBV21-1 is annotated as a pseudogene. The CDR3 runs 11 residues.

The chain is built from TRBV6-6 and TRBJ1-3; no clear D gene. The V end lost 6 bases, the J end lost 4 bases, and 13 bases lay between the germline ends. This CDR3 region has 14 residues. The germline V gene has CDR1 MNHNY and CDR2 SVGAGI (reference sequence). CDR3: CASSYQQLGNTIYF. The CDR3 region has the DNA TGTGCCAGCAGCTACCAACAGCTCGGAAACACCATATATTTT.

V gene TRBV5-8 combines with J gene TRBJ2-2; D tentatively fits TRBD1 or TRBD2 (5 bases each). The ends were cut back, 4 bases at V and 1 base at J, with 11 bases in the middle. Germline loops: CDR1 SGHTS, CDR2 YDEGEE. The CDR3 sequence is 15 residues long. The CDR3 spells CASSPGTLNTGELFF. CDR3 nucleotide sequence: TGTGCCAGCAGCCCCGGGACCTTGAACACCGGGGAGCTGTTTTTT.

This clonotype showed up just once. CDR3 bases: TGTGCCATCAGTGACCAACAAGGGTACGAGCAGTACTTC. Protein sequence: CAISDQQGYEQYF. The chain has TRBV10-3 and TRBJ2-7; D unresolved. The CDR3 length is 13 residues. Germline lookup yields CDR1 ENHRY and CDR2 SYGVKD. V lost 3 bases and J lost 4, with 10 bases in between.

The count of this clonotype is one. CDR3 region: CASSFGTESYEQYF. The CDR3 bases are TGCGCCAGCAGCTTCGGGACGGAGTCCTACGAGCAGTACTTC. V is TRBV5-1 and J is TRBJ2-7; the D gene could be TRBD1 or TRBD2 (5 bases each). Trimming cost V 2 bases and J 1 base, with 10 bases left between them. CDR1 SGHRS and CDR2 YFSETQ come from the germline V gene. The CDR3 spans 14 residues. Full variable domain (remainder filled in from reference TRBV5-1 and TRBJ2-7): KAGVTQTPRYLIKTRGQQVTLSCSPISGHRSVSWYQQTPGQGLQFLFEYFSETQRNKGNFPGRFSGRQFSNSRSEMNVSTLELGDSALYLCASSFGTESYEQYFGPGTRLTVT.

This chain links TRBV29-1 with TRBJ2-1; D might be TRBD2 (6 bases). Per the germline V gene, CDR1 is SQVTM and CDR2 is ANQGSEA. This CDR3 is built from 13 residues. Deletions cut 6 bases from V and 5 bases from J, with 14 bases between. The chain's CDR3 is CSVGLLTHNEQFF. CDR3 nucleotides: TGCAGCGTCGGACTACTCACGCACAATGAGCAGTTCTTC.

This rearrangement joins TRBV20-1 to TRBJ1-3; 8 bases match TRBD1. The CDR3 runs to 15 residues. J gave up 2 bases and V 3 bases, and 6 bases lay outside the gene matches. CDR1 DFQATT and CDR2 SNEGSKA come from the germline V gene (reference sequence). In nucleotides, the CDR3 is TGCAGTGCTAGGAGAACACAGGGGGCTGGAAACACCATATATTTT. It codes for CSARRTQGAGNTIYF.